Listed below are T cell receptor beta chains from one sample, sequenced in a study of T cell repertoires in ileal Crohn's disease. Clones were sequenced by immunoSEQ multiplex PCR, and TCRdb holds only the in-frame ones, with some missing. The data hold 15,000 or so clones, with about 85% observed a single time. Sequencing was performed on ileal tissue. These receptor sequences come from an adult with Crohn's disease. Both conserved end residues are part of each CDR3. Each record gives: V gene, D gene, J gene, clone size, CDR3 protein, CDR3 DNA. A D gene is named only where the DNA matches it firmly. Not every row has a clone size; where given, it reads once, few, many or a size class.

TRBV4-3	-	TRBJ2-3	-	CASSQVGSGTDTQYF	TGCGCCAGCAGCCAAGTGGGTAGCGGCACAGATACGCAGTATTTT
TRBV18	TRBD1	TRBJ1-1	-	CASSPNGQGHTEAFF	TGTGCCAGCTCGCCGAACGGACAGGGGCACACTGAAGCTTTCTTT
TRBV6-5	-	TRBJ2-5	-	CASSRTVQETQYF	TGTGCCAGCAGCAGGACAGTCCAAGAGACCCAGTACTTC
TRBV6-5	TRBD1	TRBJ1-5	-	CASTGQGGQPQHF	TGTGCCAGCACCGGACAGGGAGGTCAGCCCCAGCATTTT
TRBV29-1	TRBD2	TRBJ2-1	-	CSASGNNEQFF	TGCAGCGCTAGCGGGAACAATGAGCAGTTCTTC
TRBV11-2	-	TRBJ2-2	-	CASSSDLSGELFF	TGTGCCAGCAGCTCAGACCTCTCCGGGGAGCTGTTTTTT
TRBV7-3	TRBD1	TRBJ1-1	-	CASSFQGQGATEAFF	TGTGCCAGCAGCTTTCAGGGACAGGGGGCAACTGAAGCTTTCTTT
TRBV19	TRBD1	TRBJ2-2	-	CASSLDRGYSTGELFF	TGTGCCAGTAGTCTGGACAGGGGGTATAGCACCGGGGAGCTGTTTTTT
TRBV5-6	TRBD2	TRBJ2-7	-	CASSSGLASHEQYF	TGTGCCAGCAGCTCCGGACTAGCGTCTCACGAGCAGTACTTC
TRBV10-1	-	TRBJ1-4	-	CASNTGNGEKLFF	TGCGCCAGTAACACGGGGAACGGTGAAAAACTGTTTTTT
TRBV9	-	TRBJ2-3	-	CASSRDLGIYTDTQYF	TGTGCCAGCAGCCGGGATTTGGGGATTTACACAGATACGCAGTATTTT
TRBV9	-	TRBJ2-2	-	CASSVETGEVRELFF	TGTGCCAGCAGCGTGGAGACCGGAGAGGTACGGGAGCTGTTTTTT
TRBV7-2	-	TRBJ1-3	-	CASSLQGNTIYF	TGTGCCAGCAGCCTACAGGGAAACACCATATATTTT
TRBV5-1	TRBD1	TRBJ2-3	-	CASSLSKTGVTDTQYF	TGCGCCAGCAGCTTGTCTAAGACAGGGGTTACAGATACGCAGTATTTT
TRBV6-1	-	TRBJ1-2	once	CASSVQGGDGYTF	TGTGCCAGCAGTGTCCAGGGAGGCGATGGCTACACCTTC
TRBV27	TRBD1	TRBJ1-2	-	CTSSYDRGKVYTF	TGTACCAGCAGTTATGACAGGGGCAAGGTCTACACCTTC
TRBV5-4	TRBD1	TRBJ2-6	-	CASSLGQGDPNVLTF	TGTGCCAGCAGCTTGGGGCAGGGGGACCCCAACGTCCTGACTTTC
TRBV5-4	-	TRBJ1-1	-	CASSLVGGSTEAFF	TGTGCCAGCAGCTTGGTTGGGGGCAGCACTGAAGCTTTCTTT
TRBV7-2	-	TRBJ1-1	-	CASSLGIGGTEAFF	TGTGCCAGCAGCTTAGGTATAGGGGGCACTGAAGCTTTCTTT
TRBV10-1	TRBD2	TRBJ2-1	-	CAKTSGGNHSYNEQFF	TGCGCCAAAACTAGCGGGGGTAACCACTCTTACAATGAGCAGTTCTTC
TRBV5-5	-	TRBJ1-5	-	CASSLEVRSQPQHF	TGTGCCAGCAGCTTGGAAGTCAGGTCGCAGCCCCAGCATTTT
TRBV30	TRBD1	TRBJ2-7	-	CAWEGQGRNEQYF	TGTGCCTGGGAGGGACAGGGGAGAAACGAGCAGTACTTC
TRBV6-7	-	TRBJ2-6	-	CASTFYENGGKAPGANVLTF	TGTGCCAGCACCTTCTACGAGAACGGGGGAAAGGCTCCTGGGGCCAACGTCCTGACTTTC
TRBV19	-	TRBJ1-5	once	CASSIHPGQGTAQPQHF	TGTGCCAGTAGTATACACCCCGGGCAGGGAACGGCACAGCCCCAGCATTTT
TRBV5-4	-	TRBJ1-6	-	CASSLGRGSISDSPLHF	TGTGCCAGCAGCTTGGGCCGAGGATCGATTAGTGATTCACCCCTCCACTTT
TRBV6-1	-	TRBJ2-7	-	CASSEPQGNYEQYF	TGTGCCAGCAGTGAACCCCAGGGGAACTACGAGCAGTACTTC
TRBV5-1	TRBD1	TRBJ2-5	-	CASSFGTGALQETQYF	TGCGCCAGCAGCTTCGGGACAGGGGCTCTCCAAGAGACCCAGTACTTC
TRBV7-3	TRBD1	TRBJ2-7	-	CASSRDRDSYEQYF	TGTGCCAGCAGCCGCGACAGGGATTCCTACGAGCAGTACTTC
TRBV5-6	TRBD1	TRBJ1-1	-	CASSWRTGGGSEAFF	TGTGCCAGCAGCTGGCGGACAGGCGGAGGATCTGAAGCTTTCTTT
TRBV10-1	-	TRBJ1-3	-	CASRGDSGNTIYF	TGCGCCAGCAGAGGGGACTCTGGAAACACCATATATTTT
TRBV7-3	TRBD2	TRBJ2-3	-	CASSSGAGRSTDTQYF	TGTGCCAGCAGCTCCGGAGCGGGGAGAAGCACAGATACGCAGTATTTT
TRBV29-1	TRBD2	TRBJ2-7	few	CSAMAPASGYYEQYF	TGCAGCGCCATGGCTCCGGCTAGCGGGTACTACGAGCAGTACTTC
TRBV6-1	-	TRBJ1-5	-	CASTPFSSNQPQHF	TGTGCCAGCACCCCCTTTTCCAGCAATCAGCCCCAGCATTTT
TRBV7-2	-	TRBJ1-2	once	CASSFPAGGEDYGYTF	TGTGCCAGCAGCTTTCCAGCGGGGGGCGAAGACTATGGCTACACCTTC
TRBV9	TRBD2	TRBJ2-3	-	CASSAGLATDTQYF	TGTGCCAGCAGCGCCGGACTAGCGACAGATACGCAGTATTTT
TRBV18	-	TRBJ2-7	-	CASSGDSAYEQYF	TGTGCCAGCTCAGGTGACAGTGCCTACGAGCAGTACTTC
TRBV4-1	TRBD1	TRBJ2-7	-	CASSQDRDRPHYEQYF	TGCGCCAGCAGCCAAGATCGGGACAGGCCACACTACGAGCAGTACTTC